This is a list of T cell receptor beta chains from one sample in a study of cytomegalovirus exposure and HLA in healthy donors. Repertoires were generated with immunoSEQ multiplex PCR, while TCRdb's copy carries only in-frame clones and drops some. There are 120,000 to 150,000 clones in the sample; roughly 80% occur only once, and 1.6% lies in the top ten. The specimen sequenced was PBMCs. These receptors came from a female donor in good health and CMV-seronegative. Each CDR3 is given with its conserved first and last residue. A D gene is named only where the DNA matches it firmly. A row's size may be missing; if present it is once, few, many or a size class.

CDR3	DNA	size	D	V	J
CASGVTGGGQETQYF	TGTGCCAGCGGCGTTACAGGGGGTGGCCAAGAGACCCAGTACTTC	few	NA	TRBV21-1	TRBJ2-5
CASSFAGKLFF	TGTGCCAGCAGTTTCGCGGGAAAACTGTTTTTT	NA	NA	TRBV27	TRBJ1-4
CASSTTGYIAEAFF	TGCGCCAGCAGCACCACAGGGTACATTGCTGAAGCTTTCTTT	NA	NA	TRBV5-1	TRBJ1-1
CASSRQGSTNYGYTF	TGTGCCAGCAGTCGACAGGGCTCGACTAACTATGGCTACACCTTC	NA	TRBD1	TRBV6-5	TRBJ1-2
CASSPGPGGYTF	TGTGCCAGCAGTCCAGGGCCAGGTGGCTACACCTTC	few	NA	TRBV6-5	TRBJ1-2
CASSMGYGTEAFF	TGTGCCAGTAGTATGGGCTACGGCACTGAAGCTTTCTTT	NA	NA	TRBV19	TRBJ1-1
CASSLLPGGYTF	TGTGCCAGCAGTTTACTGCCGGGTGGCTACACCTTC	NA	NA	TRBV28	TRBJ1-2
CATEDKAYEQYF	TGCGCCACCGAGGACAAAGCCTACGAGCAGTACTTC	once	NA	TRBV10-1	TRBJ2-7
CASSELPDRRTGELFF	TGTGCCAGCAGTGAACTCCCGGACAGGCGCACCGGGGAGCTGTTTTTT	NA	TRBD1	TRBV6-1	TRBJ2-2
CASSPSGRGHRTDTQYF	TGTGCCAGCAGTCCGTCAGGCAGGGGGCATAGGACAGATACGCAGTATTTT	NA	TRBD1	TRBV28	TRBJ2-3
CASSLGVTGGEQYF	TGTGCCAGCAGCTTAGGGGTAACCGGGGGAGAGCAGTACTTC	once	NA	TRBV7-9	TRBJ2-7
CASSYSFTTNEKLFF	TGTGCCAGCAGTTACTCGTTCACAACTAATGAAAAACTGTTTTTT	NA	NA	TRBV6-5	TRBJ1-4
CASSWGGSSYEQYF	TGTGCCAGCAGCTGGGGGGGAAGCTCCTACGAGCAGTACTTC	once	TRBD2	TRBV7-3	TRBJ2-7
CASSQEGANTGELFF	TGTGCCAGCAGCCAAGAGGGAGCGAACACCGGGGAGCTGTTTTTT	many	NA	TRBV4-2	TRBJ2-2
CASSPSGSSYNEQFF	TGTGCCAGCAGCCCTAGCGGGAGTTCCTACAATGAGCAGTTCTTC	NA	TRBD2	TRBV7-9	TRBJ2-1
CASSSGGSAQPQHF	TGTGCCAGCAGTTCAGGGGGAAGTGCTCAGCCCCAGCATTTT	NA	TRBD1	TRBV25-1	TRBJ1-5